Below, one T cell receptor (beta chain) is given with its context. Germline V CDR1 and CDR2: MNHEY, SVGAGI. V lost 5 bases and J 2 bases, leaving 13 bases between the germline ends. The CDR3 consists of 14 residues. These data are taken from a study of OX40 agonist ivuxolimab in advanced cancers. About the study: Three patients had partial responses: one hepatocellular carcinoma, two cutaneous melanoma.

The table came from immunoSEQ multiplex PCR; TCRdb's copy has only in-frame clones and leaves some out. Of 6,500 to 8,000 clones listed, approximately 94% are singletons. Patients with a history of autoimmune disease or on systemic immunosuppression were excluded. This rearrangement joins TRBV6-5 to TRBJ2-7; maybe TRBD1 (5 bases). The material was CD4+ or CD8+ T cells sorted from blood, obtained in a trial of the OX40 agonist ivuxolimab. The sequence derives from an adult with an advanced solid tumor such as melanoma, head and neck, liver or kidney cancer. DNA for the CDR3: TGTGCCAGCAGTATTGACAGTAAAACCTACGAGCAGTACTTC. It codes for CASSIDSKTYEQYF.